This T cell receptor beta chain emerged from a study of blood T cell repertoires in COVID-19. The overall study: The cDNA or gDNA used as material had been derived from T cells, B-cell-depleted T cells, or PBMCs.

The assay was immunoSEQ multiplex PCR, and TCRdb's table has in-frame clones only and misses some. Of roughly 220,000 clones in the sample, less than 85% were seen once. This TCR derives from a woman in her seventies with acute or convalescent COVID-19. Sequenced input: peripheral blood.

The CDR3 here is CASSEGTMLETQYF. CDR3 nucleotides: TGTGCCAGCAGCGAAGGGACTATGCTGGAGACCCAGTACTTC. This sequence joins TRBV6-6 and TRBJ2-5; 7 bases line up with TRBD2. Losses at the gene ends were 6 bases for V and 5 bases for J; bases not matched to a gene: 9. CDR3 size: 14 residues. The V gene's germline CDR1 is MNHNY and CDR2 SVGAGI (reference sequence).